The 31 T cell receptor beta chains below come from one sample, sequenced in a study of shared clonotypes between healthy human individuals. The protocol was immunoSEQ multiplex PCR, while the TCRdb copy is restricted to in-frame clones and leaves out a portion. The repertoire consists of some 2.1 million clones, with around 95% occurring once and the leading ten covering roughly 0.13%. Sequenced material: naive CD4+ T cells sorted from blood. Sample subset: CD45RA+ positively selected. These receptors were obtained from a man between 18 and 35 years old in good health.

This chain links TRBV27 with TRBJ2-7; the D gene is possibly TRBD1 (5 bases). Germline CDR1 reads MNHEY; CDR2 reads SMNVEV (reference sequence). Between the trimmed V and J ends, which lost 0 bases and 3 bases, there was a span of 6 bases. The CDR3 is 13 residues long. CDR3 sequence reads: CASSLSTDYEQYF. CDR3 DNA: TGTGCCAGCAGTTTATCGACAGACTACGAGCAGTACTTC.

The CDR3 loop is CAISSTVPETQYF. CDR3 bases: TGTGCCATCAGTAGTACAGTTCCGGAGACCCAGTACTTC. This chain joins TRBV10-3 and TRBJ2-5; D uncertain. Per the germline V gene, CDR1 is ENHRY and CDR2 is SYGVKD. This CDR3 has 13 residues. With 5 bases removed from V and 5 bases from J, the gap between germline ends came to 12 bases.

The chain has TRBV2 and TRBJ2-2, with TRBD1 matching 7 bases. The germline CDR1 and CDR2 sequences are SNHLY and FYNNEI. The CDR3 loop spans 14 amino acids. Germline trimming cut 6 bases from V and 3 bases from J; bases unmatched to any gene: 4. The CDR3 sequence: CASRKQGDTGELFF. The DNA of the CDR3 is TGTGCCAGCAGGAAGCAGGGGGACACCGGGGAGCTGTTTTTT.

On this clone: An end of the junction differs from the germline gene, which may be a read error. The chain combines TRBV18 with TRBJ2-7; 8 bases are a match to TRBD1. This CDR3 has 12 amino acids. In germline, CDR1 is KGHSH, CDR2 LQKENI. The CDR3 DNA reads TGTGCCAGCTCACCTATCAACGGACAGGGCCTCTTC. Translated, it gives CASSPINGQGLF.

The chain joins TRBV2 to TRBJ2-3, with D uncertain. Germline V gene lookup returns CDR1 SNHLY and CDR2 FYNNEI. The CDR3 is 13 residues long. V was pared by 2 bases and J by 4 bases, with 7 bases between. The CDR3 loop reads CASSEQAPDTQYF. CDR3 bases: TGTGCCAGCAGTGAACAGGCCCCAGATACGCAGTATTTT.

The chain is built from TRBV5-5 and TRBJ2-7, with a tentative D call TRBD1 (6 bases). The CDR3 runs to 15 residues. V was cut by 4 bases and J by 0 bases, with 14 bases left in between. Germline CDR1 SGHKS, CDR2 YYEKEE (reference sequence). The CDR3 region is CASSTQGGSSYEQYF. For the CDR3, the DNA is TGTGCCAGCAGCACACAGGGTGGGAGCTCCTACGAGCAGTACTTC.

J is TRBJ2-4 and V is TRBV11-2; 8 positions match TRBD1. With 5 bases clipped from V and 7 bases from J, the junction kept 13 bases outside the gene matches. The length of the CDR3 is 16 residues. CDR1 is SGHAT and CDR2 is FQNNGV in the germline V gene. DNA for the CDR3: TGTGCCAGCAGCGCGATCAGGGGGCTGGGGATGAACATTCAGTACTTC. Its protein is CASSAIRGLGMNIQYF.

The chain couples TRBV2 to TRBJ2-5; D possibly uses TRBD1 or TRBD2 (5 bases each). With 3 bases removed from V and 7 bases from J, the gap between germline ends came to 15 bases. Germline V gives CDR1 SNHLY, CDR2 FYNNEI. The CDR3 length is 14 residues. CDR3 bases: TGTGCCAGCAGTGAGAGGACAAACAGCGGGACCCAGTACTTC. Protein sequence: CASSERTNSGTQYF.

The chain couples TRBV7-3 to TRBJ2-5, with D uncertain. The CDR3 totals 14 residues. V shed 2 bases and J shed 2 bases, with 9 bases lying between them. Germline V gene sequence: CDR1 SGHTA, CDR2 FQGTGA. DNA for the CDR3: TGTGCCAGCAGCTTAGGTGCGGCGCAAGAGACCCAGTACTTC. Protein sequence: CASSLGAAQETQYF.

This clone is a singleton in its sample. This chain uses TRBV27 with TRBJ2-3; D might be TRBD1 (5 bases). This CDR3 spans 15 amino acids. Trimming left V 2 bases short and J 5 bases short, with 14 bases between. Germline values: CDR1 MNHEY, CDR2 SMNVEV (reference sequence). The CDR3 region has the DNA TGTGCCAGCAGTTTAGTCCCCAGGGCGGTAGATACGCAGTATTTT. Translation: CASSLVPRAVDTQYF.

This clone was seen a single time. V is TRBV7-3 and J is TRBJ2-2, with TRBD1 as a possible D gene (5 bases). In germline, CDR1 is SGHTA, CDR2 FQGTGA. The CDR3 runs to 16 residues. Trimming stripped 5 bases from V and 1 base from J, with 14 bases between. CDR3 protein: CASSPTGSLNTGELFF. DNA for the CDR3: TGTGCCAGCAGCCCAACAGGCAGTCTGAACACCGGGGAGCTGTTTTTT.

This chain's CDR3 is CASSEVGRGRIDSYNSPLHF. DNA for the CDR3: TGTGCCAGCAGTGAAGTAGGAAGGGGGCGTATAGATTCCTATAATTCACCCCTCCACTTT. The genes are TRBV2 and TRBJ1-6; 7 nucleotides line up with TRBD1. CDR3 length: 20 amino acids. V trimming: 1 base; J trimming: 1 base; junction bases outside the gene matches: 13. Germline lookup yields CDR1 SNHLY and CDR2 FYNNEI.

This chain connects TRBV4-1 to TRBJ2-5; no clear D. The V end lost 0 bases, the J end lost 0 bases, and 2 bases lay between the germline ends. In germline, CDR1 is MGHRA, CDR2 YSYEKL. The length of the CDR3 is 13 residues. This chain's CDR3 is CASSQDYQETQYF. CDR3 sequence (DNA): TGCGCCAGCAGCCAAGACTACCAAGAGACCCAGTACTTC.

This clone was seen a single time. The rearrangement uses TRBV27 and TRBJ1-2, with 8 bases matching TRBD1. Looked up from germline, CDR1 is MNHEY and CDR2 is SMNVEV (reference sequence). This CDR3 region has 15 residues. The V gene end was trimmed by 3 bases and the J gene end by 8 bases; junction bases not matched to a gene: 11. In DNA, the CDR3 is TGTGCCAGCAGTTTCCGGACAGGGCGAGGTAAAGGCTACACCTTC. As protein: CASSFRTGRGKGYTF.

This rearrangement joins TRBV4-1 to TRBJ1-1, with a tentative D call TRBD1 (5 bases). The CDR3 runs 14 residues. Germline CDR1 is MGHRA and CDR2 is YSYEKL. V was pared by 1 base and J by 6 bases, with 12 bases between. The CDR3 DNA follows: TGCGCCAGCAGCCAAGTAGGGGATCGTCCTGAAGCTTTCTTT. It translates to CASSQVGDRPEAFF.

This sequence joins TRBV5-1 and TRBJ1-1; D is ambiguous. This CDR3 comprises 14 residues. Germline CDR1 SGHRS, CDR2 YFSETQ. V gave up 4 bases and J gave up 1 base, with 11 bases separating them. The CDR3 spells CASSQTGGNTEAFF. The CDR3 nucleotides are TGCGCCAGCAGCCAAACCGGAGGGAACACTGAAGCTTTCTTT.

V and J are TRBV30 and TRBJ2-1; D not certain. There are 12 residues in the CDR3. Germline CDR1 and CDR2: GTSNPN and SVGIG (reference sequence). V shed 2 bases and J shed 8 bases, with 10 bases lying between them. Written as DNA, the CDR3 is TGTGCCTGGAGTTCGGGTAGGTATGAGCAGTTCTTC. Protein product: CAWSSGRYEQFF.

A note on this clone: Different DNA sequences within this sample yield the same CDR3. The CDR3 protein is CASSLEGARNQPQHF. CDR3 bases: TGCGCCAGCAGCTTAGAGGGGGCGCGGAATCAGCCCCAGCATTTT. The rearrangement links TRBV5-1 to TRBJ1-5, with 7 bases lining up with TRBD1. The CDR3 totals 15 residues. Germline CDR1 is SGHRS and CDR2 is YFSETQ. The V segment lost 2 bases and the J segment 4 bases; nucleotides outside the gene matches: 6.

The chain is built from TRBV7-9 and TRBJ1-3, with 7 bases identical to TRBD1. Looked up from germline, CDR1 is SEHNR and CDR2 is FQNEAQ (reference sequence). The trim removed 11 bases at V and 0 bases at J, leaving 13 bases unmatched. The CDR3 sequence is 16 residues long. CDR3 in DNA: TGTGCCGTCTCCGGGACAGCCGAAAACTCTGGAAACACCATATATTTT. Its translation is CAVSGTAENSGNTIYF.

This clone was recorded once. The chain carries TRBV29-1 and TRBJ2-5; TRBD2 matches at 9 bases. The trim removed 5 bases at V and 7 bases at J, leaving 8 bases unmatched. The CDR3 sequence is 13 residues long. Germline V CDR1 and CDR2: SQVTM, ANQGSEA. CDR3 residues: CSVLYAGGSTQYF. Written as DNA, the CDR3 is TGCAGCGTTCTTTATGCGGGAGGGTCGACCCAGTACTTC.

This chain connects TRBV30 to TRBJ1-6, with 7 bases that match TRBD1. Germline V gene sequence: CDR1 GTSNPN, CDR2 SVGIG (reference sequence). The CDR3 is 14 amino acids. After removal of 4 bases from V and 4 bases from J, the junction contained 4 bases not matched to a gene. The CDR3 nucleotides are TGTGCCTGGATAACGGGACAGTATAATTCACCCCTCCACTTT. This gives the protein CAWITGQYNSPLHF.

Written as DNA, the CDR3 is TGTGCTAGTGGTTTGTCCACGACAGGGGATAGGGGCTACACCTTC. This codes for CASGLSTTGDRGYTF. The rearrangement joins TRBV12-5 to TRBJ1-2; 8 nucleotides align to TRBD1. This CDR3 has 15 residues. The germline V gene encodes CDR1 LGHNT and CDR2 FRNRAP. Trimming removed 2 bases from V and 8 bases from J; junction bases left unmatched: 10. The full variable domain, completed using reference TRBV12-5 and TRBJ1-2, is DARVTQTPRHKVTEMGQEVTMRCQPILGHNTVFWYRQTMMQGLELLAYFRNRAPLDDSGMPKDRFSAEMPDATLATLKIQPSEPRDSAVYFCASGLSTTGDRGYTFGSGTRLTVV.

This clone has only one observation. The same CDR3 can be traced to other DNA sequences in this sample. J is TRBJ2-5 and V is TRBV30, with 8 bases aligning to TRBD2. Germline V lookup: CDR1 GTSNPN, CDR2 SVGIG (reference sequence). V gave up 1 base and J gave up 2 bases; unmatched junction bases: 0. There are 13 residues in the CDR3. CDR3 sequence (DNA): TGTGCCTGGAGTGGACTAGCGCAAGAGACCCAGTACTTC. Its translation: CAWSGLAQETQYF.

About this clone itself: Germline is not matched at one junction end, which may reflect a read error. The gene calls are TRBV7-9 and TRBJ2-2; 10 bases match TRBD2. The CDR3 has 15 amino acids. The germline gives CDR1 SEHNR, CDR2 FQNEAQ (reference sequence). The CDR3 spells CASSLAGVQTGELFF. CDR3 bases: TGTGCCAGCAGCCTAGCGGGAGTTCAAACCGGGGAGCTGTTTTTT. The entire variable domain, with the rest obtained from reference TRBV7-9 and TRBJ2-2, is as follows: DTGVSQNPRHKITKRGQNVTFRCDPISEHNRLYWYRQTLGQGPEFLTYFQNEAQLEKSRLLSDRFSAERPKGSFSTLEIQRTEQGDSAMYLCASSLAGVQTGELFFGEGSRLTVL.

The chain couples TRBV5-1 to TRBJ2-5, with TRBD1 identical over 8 bases. With V trimmed by 1 base and J by 5 bases, 4 bases remained unmatched. The CDR3 is 14 amino acids. From germline, CDR1 is SGHRS and CDR2 YFSETQ. CDR3 loop: CASSLSGGFETQYF. The CDR3 bases are TGCGCCAGCAGCTTGTCAGGGGGCTTCGAGACCCAGTACTTC. The variable domain in full, with the rest retrieved from reference TRBV5-1 and TRBJ2-5, is KAGVTQTPRYLIKTRGQQVTLSCSPISGHRSVSWYQQTPGQGLQFLFEYFSETQRNKGNFPGRFSGRQFSNSRSEMNVSTLELGDSALYLCASSLSGGFETQYFGPGTRLLVL.

This chain uses TRBV18 with TRBJ2-2, with TRBD2 as a possible D gene (5 bases). The V end was cut by 5 bases, the J end by 2 bases, with 12 bases between. The germline V gene encodes CDR1 KGHSH and CDR2 LQKENI. The CDR3 has 15 amino acids. This CDR3 reads CASSTTITNTGELFF. CDR3 nucleotides: TGTGCCAGCTCAACGACTATCACCAACACCGGGGAGCTGTTTTTT.

The gene calls are TRBV5-1 and TRBJ2-5, with TRBD1 matching 8 bases. The CDR3 totals 14 residues. V lost 3 bases, J lost 3 bases, and 4 bases stayed unmatched. Germline values: CDR1 SGHRS, CDR2 YFSETQ. This CDR3 reads CASSSQTGEETQYF. The CDR3 coding sequence is TGCGCCAGCAGCTCCCAGACAGGGGAAGAGACCCAGTACTTC.

V is TRBV5-4 and J is TRBJ2-7; D may be TRBD1 (6 bases). The ends were cut back, 3 bases at V and 4 bases at J, with 11 bases in the middle. The CDR3 spans 13 residues. CDR1 and CDR2 (germline): SGHNT, YYREEE (reference sequence). CDR3 region: CASSWSQGYEQYF. CDR3 sequence (DNA): TGTGCCAGCAGCTGGTCACAGGGTTACGAGCAGTACTTC.

Notes on this clone: Other DNA sequences within the sample encode an identical CDR3. This sequence joins TRBV11-2 and TRBJ2-3; either TRBD1 or TRBD2 may fit D (5 bases each). Trimming shortened V by 3 bases and J by 2 bases, and 9 bases separated the two germline ends. Germline CDR1 reads SGHAT; CDR2 reads FQNNGV. The CDR3 contains 14 residues. CDR3 DNA sequence: TGTGCCAGCAGCTTCCCGGGACCCACAGATACGCAGTATTTT. Residues: CASSFPGPTDTQYF.

The chain combines TRBV6-5 with TRBJ1-4; the D is unclear. Trimming removed 4 bases from V and 7 bases from J, with 7 bases in between. CDR3 length: 12 residues. In germline, CDR1 is MNHEY, CDR2 SVGAGI. DNA of the CDR3: TGTGCCAGCAGTTGGAACGTTGAAAAACTGTTTTTT. Translating gives CASSWNVEKLFF.

The chain recombines TRBV6-1 with TRBJ2-7; 7 bases fit TRBD1. Germline V gene sequence: CDR1 MNHNS, CDR2 SASEGT. The ends lost 1 base at V and 0 bases at J; junction bases unmatched: 12. CDR3 length: 18 amino acids. CDR3 amino acids: CASSEGKGRQGSSYEQYF. CDR3 sequence (DNA): TGTGCCAGCAGTGAAGGGAAAGGGAGACAGGGCTCCTCCTACGAGCAGTACTTC.